Each of the 25 T cell receptor beta chains below was sequenced from the same sample in a study of prognosis after radiotherapy for stage I lung cancer (dated by TCRdb to the early 2020s). These reads were obtained on an Illumina HiSeq 3000. Two rounds of multiplex PCR were used to amplify the TCR beta CDR3 region from genomic DNA. The first PCR round used primers specific to each TRBV and TRBJ gene, with sequences filed in Chinese patent CN105087789A. TCRdb's own reprocessing of the public reads used fastp at Q25 and MiXCR and kept productive beta chains. One record per CDR3 amino acid sequence lists the most common genes and DNA. This sample has roughly 30,000 distinct CDR3 sequences in its table, and 35% to 45% of those were observed once. The ten largest account for roughly 15% of the sample. The specimen comprised PBMCs, sampled before or after stereotactic body radiation therapy (not recorded which). The receptors come from a donor over 45 with non-small cell lung cancer.

This clonotype appeared many times. The chain combines TRBV19 with TRBJ1-5; the D is unclear. This CDR3 comprises 15 residues. Per the germline V gene, CDR1 is LNHDA and CDR2 is SQIVND (reference sequence). V lost 2 bases to trimming and J lost 4 bases, with 12 bases between them. CDR3 sequence: CASSITAGGNQPQHF. The CDR3 region has the DNA TGTGCCAGTAGTATAACGGCAGGCGGTAATCAGCCCCAGCATTTT.

CDR3 DNA sequence: TGTGCCAGCAGTTACGTGCAGGGGAATAAGGGACTCGAGCAGTACTTC. Translated, it gives CASSYVQGNKGLEQYF. The V call is TRBV6-5, the J call TRBJ2-7, with D perhaps being TRBD1 or TRBD2 (6 bases each). Deletions cut 2 bases from V and 6 bases from J, with 20 bases between. The CDR3 has 16 amino acids. Looked up from germline, CDR1 is MNHEY and CDR2 is SVGAGI.

This clonotype has more than one count but fewer than ten. This sequence is one base from a far larger clone and is likely a read error. The chain carries TRBV6-4 and TRBJ2-7; D remains unclear. The CDR3 contains 15 residues. Looked up from germline, CDR1 is MRHNA and CDR2 is SNTAGT. V was clipped by 5 bases and J by 3 bases, with 17 bases between them. Here the CDR3 DNA reads TGTGCCAGCAGTCACACCCGTGGTGGGATCTACGAGCAGTACTTC. Its protein product is CASSHTRGGIYEQYF.

This clonotype has ten or more counts. The CDR3 nucleotides read TGTGCCATCAGTGCCTTTCAGAACTCTGGGGCCAACGTCCTGACTTTC. It encodes CAISAFQNSGANVLTF. The chain has TRBV10-3 and TRBJ2-6; D is uncertain. This CDR3 has 16 residues. V lost 4 bases, J lost 0 bases, and 10 bases lay in between. Germline V CDR1 and CDR2: ENHRY, SYGVKD.

As to this clonotype: A far larger clone is one nucleotide away, so this likely arose from a read error. The CDR3 nucleotides are TGTGCCAGCAGTGTGACAGGGGTTAAAGAGCAGTACTTC. Protein: CASSVTGVKEQYF. V is TRBV27 and J is TRBJ2-7; 8 nucleotides match TRBD1. Germline V gene lookup returns CDR1 MNHEY and CDR2 SMNVEV (reference sequence). J gave up 7 bases and V 5 bases, and 7 bases lay outside the gene matches. The CDR3 is 13 residues long.

In its sample, this clonotype was seen many times. V usage is TRBV4-1 and J usage is TRBJ2-2; D unclear. The CDR3 loop spans 14 amino acids. V was clipped by 4 bases and J by 4 bases, with 10 bases between them. CDR1 MGHRA and CDR2 YSYEKL come from the germline V gene. CDR3 loop: CASSPREFTGELFF. The CDR3 DNA is TGCGCCAGCAGCCCAAGAGAGTTCACCGGGGAGCTGTTTTTT.

The V call is TRBV12-3 or TRBV12-4, the J call TRBJ2-2; perhaps D is TRBD1 or TRBD2 (5 bases each). The V and J ends lost 6 bases and 5 bases respectively, with 10 bases between them. This CDR3 spans 13 amino acids. The CDR3 nucleotides are TGTGCCAGCAGCCGAGGGGAAACCGGGGAGCTGTTTTTT. Residues: CASSRGETGELFF.

In this sample, this clonotype turned up many times. The CDR3 DNA follows: TGCGCCAGCAGCGAGGGACTAGCTAGCACAGATACGCAGTATTTT. Translated: CASSEGLASTDTQYF. The rearrangement links TRBV5-1 to TRBJ2-3; 9 nucleotides match TRBD2. The CDR3 has 15 amino acids. Germline V lookup: CDR1 SGHRS, CDR2 YFSETQ. Unmatched junction bases numbered 3, after V lost 4 bases and J lost 0 bases.

The chain links TRBV5-1 to TRBJ2-6; 7 positions match TRBD1. The junction had 5 bases not matched to a gene; V was cut back by 4 bases and J by 4 bases. Germline CDR1 reads SGHRS; CDR2 reads YFSETQ. The CDR3 loop spans 15 amino acids. CDR3 protein: CASSPGTAGANVLTF. The CDR3 nucleotides are TGCGCCAGCAGCCCTGGGACAGCCGGGGCCAACGTCCTGACTTTC.

This clonotype was picked up many times. The chain joins TRBV27 to TRBJ2-3, with TRBD2 as a possible D gene (5 bases). V gave up 3 bases and J gave up 5 bases, with 15 bases separating them. This CDR3 contains 15 residues. From germline, CDR1 is MNHEY and CDR2 SMNVEV (reference sequence). CDR3 amino acids: CASSFSSARIDTQYF. CDR3 DNA: TGTGCCAGCAGTTTTAGTAGCGCCAGGATAGATACGCAGTATTTT.

In this sample, this clonotype turned up many times. The chain links TRBV6-4 to TRBJ2-7; 7 bases map to TRBD1. V was pared by 8 bases and J by 2 bases, with 6 bases of the junction left unmatched. The V gene's germline CDR1 is MRHNA and CDR2 SNTAGT. The CDR3 consists of 13 residues. CDR3 sequence: CASGPDRAYEQYF. CDR3 nucleotides: TGTGCCAGCGGACCCGACAGGGCCTACGAGCAGTACTTC.

Many counts were recorded for this clonotype. The gene calls are TRBV11-1 and TRBJ1-1, with D hard to call. The CDR3 spans 13 residues. Germline values: CDR1 SGHAT, CDR2 FQDESV (reference sequence). Trimming shortened V by 4 bases and J by 8 bases, and 14 bases separated the two germline ends. The CDR3 sequence is CASSSLDRKEAFF. For the CDR3, the DNA is TGTGCCAGCAGCTCCCTCGACCGGAAAGAAGCTTTCTTT.

This clonotype was detected many times. Written as DNA, the CDR3 is TGTGCCAGCTCACCACGGGGGGCTCGCGACAGTGGGTCCTATGGCTACACCTTC. As protein: CASSPRGARDSGSYGYTF. The V gene is TRBV18, the J gene TRBJ1-2, with D possibly being TRBD1 (6 bases). Trimming cost V 1 base and J 4 bases, with 22 bases left between them. The CDR3 runs to 18 residues. Germline V gene data show CDR1 as KGHSH and CDR2 as LQKENI.

The chain is built from TRBV19 and TRBJ1-2, with D unclear. The V end lost 2 bases, the J end lost 8 bases, and 18 bases lay between the germline ends. The CDR3 contains 15 residues. Germline V gene lookup returns CDR1 LNHDA and CDR2 SQIVND (reference sequence). Here the CDR3 reads CASSIIYPYLAGYTF. CDR3 sequence (DNA): TGTGCCAGTAGTATAATCTACCCGTACCTGGCCGGCTACACCTTC.

This clonotype was found many times. The chain employs TRBV19 and TRBJ1-1; 7 nucleotides agree with TRBD1. The CDR3 consists of 14 residues. Germline trimming cut 6 bases from V and 3 bases from J; bases unmatched to any gene: 7. The germline V gene has CDR1 LNHDA and CDR2 SQIVND (reference sequence). The CDR3 protein is CASRQQGLDTEAFF. CDR3 sequence (DNA): TGTGCCAGTAGACAACAGGGGTTGGACACTGAAGCTTTCTTT.

This clonotype was counted many times. The CDR3 nucleotides are TGTGCCAGCAGTGGGGACAGGGGGGGCCATCAGCCCCAGCATTTT. Protein product: CASSGDRGGHQPQHF. This chain links TRBV2 with TRBJ1-5; 11 bases match TRBD1. The length of the CDR3 is 15 residues. Trimming cost V 4 bases and J 5 bases; bases outside gene matches: 4. Germline V gene sequence: CDR1 SNHLY, CDR2 FYNNEI.

A note on this clonotype: With a much larger clone just one base away, this may be a read error. The chain links TRBV5-4 to TRBJ2-3, with 9 bases lining up with TRBD1. The V and J ends lost 4 bases and 2 bases, in that order; junction bases with no gene match: 5. The CDR3 consists of 15 residues. Germline V gene sequence: CDR1 SGHNT, CDR2 YYREEE (reference sequence). The CDR3 DNA reads as TGTGCCAGCAGCACAAGGACAGGGGACACAGATACGCAGTATTTT. Encoded protein: CASSTRTGDTDTQYF.

The chain employs TRBV20-1 and TRBJ1-5; 7 bases fit TRBD1. The V gene end was trimmed by 6 bases and the J gene end by 4 bases; junction bases not matched to a gene: 9. The CDR3 contains 14 residues. Germline V gene data show CDR1 as DFQATT and CDR2 as SNEGSKA (reference sequence). The CDR3 bases are TGCAGTGCGCAAGGGCAGGGGGTTAATCAGCCCCAGCATTTT. Amino acid sequence: CSAQGQGVNQPQHF.

This clonotype was recorded only once. The gene calls are TRBV6-1 and TRBJ2-7; D remains unclear. Germline loops: CDR1 MNHNS, CDR2 SASEGT. This CDR3 has 14 residues. The V end was cut by 6 bases, the J end by 5 bases, with 17 bases between. The CDR3, as DNA: TGTGCCAGCAGCAGCCGGGCAGGATATAACGAGCAGTACTTC. This sequence encodes CASSSRAGYNEQYF.

This clonotype was seen repeatedly, ten times or more. The chain has TRBV25-1 and TRBJ1-2; the D is unclear. Germline CDR1 is MGHDK and CDR2 is SYGVNS. This CDR3 has 12 amino acids. V lost 5 bases, J lost 4 bases, and 8 bases lay in between. In DNA form, the CDR3 reads TGTGCCAGCAGTCAACAAAGCTATGGCTACACCTTC. Residues: CASSQQSYGYTF.

The chain carries TRBV20-1 and TRBJ2-1; D might be TRBD2 (9 bases). CDR3 size: 16 residues. The V and J ends lost 5 bases and 3 bases respectively, with 20 bases between them. Germline V CDR1 and CDR2: DFQATT, SNEGSKA (reference sequence). CDR3: CSARPGGGGDYNEQFF. The CDR3 bases are TGCAGTGCTCGACCAGGGGGCGGGGGGGACTACAATGAGCAGTTCTTC.

There are many counts of this clonotype. The chain is built from TRBV7-9 and TRBJ2-3; TRBD2 matches at 7 bases. This CDR3 has 18 residues. CDR1 is SEHNR, CDR2 FQNEAQ, per germline (reference sequence). The V and J ends lost 2 bases and 0 bases, in that order; junction bases with no gene match: 11. CDR3 sequence: CASSLPGGNNPSTDTQYF. The CDR3 DNA is TGTGCCAGCAGCTTACCGGGGGGAAATAACCCTAGCACAGATACGCAGTATTTT.

This clonotype came up many times. This chain uses TRBV13 with TRBJ1-4; TRBD1 is a possible D gene (5 bases). CDR1 is PRHDT, CDR2 FYEKMQ, per germline (reference sequence). CDR3 length: 15 amino acids. V was cut by 4 bases and J by 0 bases, with 9 bases left in between. CDR3 DNA sequence: TGTGCCAGCAGCTCCTCGGACACAACTAATGAAAAACTGTTTTTT. As protein: CASSSSDTTNEKLFF.

This clonotype was detected many times. The V gene is TRBV5-1, the J gene TRBJ1-1; 8 bases agree with TRBD1. CDR1 and CDR2 from the germline V gene are SGHRS and YFSETQ. V gave up 6 bases and J gave up 6 bases; unmatched junction bases: 7. The CDR3 sequence is 13 residues long. The CDR3 spells CASIGQGSAEAFF. CDR3 coding DNA: TGCGCCAGCATTGGACAGGGATCCGCTGAAGCTTTCTTT.

Many counts were recorded for this clonotype. The J gene is TRBJ1-1, the V gene TRBV6-2 or TRBV6-3; no clear D. The CDR3 has 13 amino acids. CDR1 and CDR2 from the germline V gene are MNHEY and SVGEGT. V was clipped by 2 bases and J by 0 bases, with 4 bases between them. In DNA form, the CDR3 reads TGTGCCAGCAGTTACCTGGTGAACACTGAAGCTTTCTTT. Translation: CASSYLVNTEAFF.